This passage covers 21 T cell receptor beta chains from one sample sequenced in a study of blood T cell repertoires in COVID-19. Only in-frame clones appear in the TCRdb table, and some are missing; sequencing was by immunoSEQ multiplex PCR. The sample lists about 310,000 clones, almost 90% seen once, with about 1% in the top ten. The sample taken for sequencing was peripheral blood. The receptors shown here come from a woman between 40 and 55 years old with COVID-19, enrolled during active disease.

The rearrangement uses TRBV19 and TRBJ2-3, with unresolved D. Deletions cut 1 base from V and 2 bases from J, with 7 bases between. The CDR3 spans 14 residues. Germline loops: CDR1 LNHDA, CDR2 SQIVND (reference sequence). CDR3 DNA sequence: TGTGCCAGTAGTATAGTTGGCACCACAGATACGCAGTATTTT. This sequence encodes CASSIVGTTDTQYF.

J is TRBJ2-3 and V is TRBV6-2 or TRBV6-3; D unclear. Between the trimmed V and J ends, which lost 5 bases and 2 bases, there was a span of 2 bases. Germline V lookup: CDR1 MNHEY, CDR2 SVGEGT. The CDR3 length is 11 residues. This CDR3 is CASSLTDTQYF. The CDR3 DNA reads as TGTGCCAGCAGTCTCACAGATACGCAGTATTTT.

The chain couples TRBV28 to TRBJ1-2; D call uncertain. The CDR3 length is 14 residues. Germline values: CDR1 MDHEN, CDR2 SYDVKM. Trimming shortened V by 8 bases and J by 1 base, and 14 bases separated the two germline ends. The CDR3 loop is CASGRRNNNYGYTF. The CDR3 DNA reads TGTGCCAGCGGGAGACGGAACAATAACTATGGCTACACCTTC.

In DNA form, the CDR3 reads TGTGCCATCAGTGAGCCATTTGACAGGGCCTATGGCTACACCTTC. As protein: CAISEPFDRAYGYTF. The rearrangement uses TRBV10-3 and TRBJ1-2, with 7 bases identical to TRBD1. There are 15 residues in the CDR3. The junction had 7 bases not matched to a gene; V was cut back by 2 bases and J by 4 bases. The germline V gene encodes CDR1 ENHRY and CDR2 SYGVKD.

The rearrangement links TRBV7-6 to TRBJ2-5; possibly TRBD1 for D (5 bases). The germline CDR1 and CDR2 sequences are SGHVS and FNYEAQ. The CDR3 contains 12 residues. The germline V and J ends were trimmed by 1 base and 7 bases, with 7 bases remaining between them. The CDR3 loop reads CASSLVQGTQYF. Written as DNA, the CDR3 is TGTGCCAGCAGCTTAGTTCAGGGGACCCAGTACTTC.

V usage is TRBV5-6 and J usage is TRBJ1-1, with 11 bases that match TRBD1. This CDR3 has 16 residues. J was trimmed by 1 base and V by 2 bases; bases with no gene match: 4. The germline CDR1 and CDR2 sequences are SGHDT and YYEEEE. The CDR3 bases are TGTGCCAGCAGCTTCACCGGGACAGGGGGGAACACTGAAGCTTTCTTT. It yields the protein CASSFTGTGGNTEAFF.

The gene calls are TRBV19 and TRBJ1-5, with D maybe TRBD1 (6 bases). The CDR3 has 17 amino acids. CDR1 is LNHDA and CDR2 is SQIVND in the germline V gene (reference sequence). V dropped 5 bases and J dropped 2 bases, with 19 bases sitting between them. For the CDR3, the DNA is TGTGCCAGTAGTGTCTATCGGGGGGGCGCCGGCAATCAGCCCCAGCATTTT. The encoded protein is CASSVYRGGAGNQPQHF. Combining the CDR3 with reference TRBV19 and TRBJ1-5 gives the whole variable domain DGGITQSPKYLFRKEGQNVTLSCEQNLNHDAMYWYRQDPGQGLRLIYYSQIVNDFQKGDIAEGYSVSREKKESFPLTVTSAQKNPTAFYLCASSVYRGGAGNQPQHFGDGTRLSIL.

CDR3 sequence: CATSDKQGTYNEQFF. The CDR3 bases are TGTGCCACCAGCGATAAACAGGGGACCTACAATGAGCAGTTCTTC. This sequence joins TRBV24-1 and TRBJ2-1; 7 positions agree with TRBD1. Germline V gene data show CDR1 as KGHDR and CDR2 as SFDVKD. The CDR3 extends over 15 amino acids. With 7 bases clipped from V and 2 bases from J, the junction kept 7 bases outside the gene matches.

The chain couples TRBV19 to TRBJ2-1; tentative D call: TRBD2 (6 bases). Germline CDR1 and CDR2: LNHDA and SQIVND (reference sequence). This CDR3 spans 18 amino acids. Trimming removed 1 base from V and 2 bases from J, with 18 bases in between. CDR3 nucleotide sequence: TGTGCCAGTAGTATAGGGGGAGGCAGGGTGTTCCCCTACAATGAGCAGTTCTTC. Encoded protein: CASSIGGGRVFPYNEQFF.

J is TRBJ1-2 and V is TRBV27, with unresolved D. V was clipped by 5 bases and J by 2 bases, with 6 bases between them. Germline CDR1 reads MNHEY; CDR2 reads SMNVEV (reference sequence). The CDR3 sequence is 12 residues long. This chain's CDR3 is CASSPGNYGYTF. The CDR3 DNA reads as TGTGCCAGCAGTCCAGGAAACTATGGCTACACCTTC.

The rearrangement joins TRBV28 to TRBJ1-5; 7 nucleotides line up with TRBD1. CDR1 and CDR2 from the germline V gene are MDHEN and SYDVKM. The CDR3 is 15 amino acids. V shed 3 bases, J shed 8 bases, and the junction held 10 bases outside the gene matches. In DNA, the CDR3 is TGTGCCAGCAGTTTCCCGGACAGGAAAAGTAAGCCCCAGCATTTT. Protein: CASSFPDRKSKPQHF.

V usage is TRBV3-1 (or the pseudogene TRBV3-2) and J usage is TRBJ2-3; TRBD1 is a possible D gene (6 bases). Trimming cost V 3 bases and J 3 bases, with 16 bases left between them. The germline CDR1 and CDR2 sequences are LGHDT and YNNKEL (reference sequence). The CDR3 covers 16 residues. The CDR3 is CASSHVGDISTDTQYF. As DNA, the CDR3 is TGTGCCAGCAGCCACGTAGGGGACATTTCAACAGATACGCAGTATTTT.

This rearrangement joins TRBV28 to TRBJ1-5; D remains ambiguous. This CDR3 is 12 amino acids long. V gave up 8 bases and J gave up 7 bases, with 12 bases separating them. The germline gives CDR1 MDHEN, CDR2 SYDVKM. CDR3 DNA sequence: TGTGCCAGCGGGCCAGGAGGCCAGCCCCAGCATTTT. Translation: CASGPGGQPQHF.

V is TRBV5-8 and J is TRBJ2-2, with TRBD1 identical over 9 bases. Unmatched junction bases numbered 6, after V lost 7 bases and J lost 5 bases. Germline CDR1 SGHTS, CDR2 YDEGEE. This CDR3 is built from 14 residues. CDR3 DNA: TGTGCCAGCCCCAGAGGACAGGGGACCGGGGAGCTGTTTTTT. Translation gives CASPRGQGTGELFF. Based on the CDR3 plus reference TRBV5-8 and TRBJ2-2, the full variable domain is EAGVTQSPTHLIKTRGQQATLRCSPISGHTSVYWYQQALGLGLQFLLWYDEGEERNRGNFPPRFSGRQFPNYSSELNVNALELEDSALYLCASPRGQGTGELFFGEGSRLTVL.

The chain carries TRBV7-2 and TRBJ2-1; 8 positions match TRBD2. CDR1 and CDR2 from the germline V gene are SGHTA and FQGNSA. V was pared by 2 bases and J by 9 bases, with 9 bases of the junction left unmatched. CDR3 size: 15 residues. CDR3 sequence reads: CASSLKGLGVGEQFF. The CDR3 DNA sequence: TGTGCCAGCAGCTTAAAGGGACTAGGGGTTGGTGAGCAGTTCTTC. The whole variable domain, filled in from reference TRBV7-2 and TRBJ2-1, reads GAGVSQSPSNKVTEKGKDVELRCDPISGHTALYWYRQSLGQGLEFLIYFQGNSAPDKSGLPSDRFSAERTGGSVSTLTIQRTQQEDSAVYLCASSLKGLGVGEQFFGPGTRLTVL.

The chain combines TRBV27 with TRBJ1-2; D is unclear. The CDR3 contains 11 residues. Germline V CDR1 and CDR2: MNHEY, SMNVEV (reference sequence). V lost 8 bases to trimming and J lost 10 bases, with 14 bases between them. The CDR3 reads CASPRGGDYTF. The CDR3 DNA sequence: TGTGCCAGCCCCCGAGGAGGCGACTACACCTTC.

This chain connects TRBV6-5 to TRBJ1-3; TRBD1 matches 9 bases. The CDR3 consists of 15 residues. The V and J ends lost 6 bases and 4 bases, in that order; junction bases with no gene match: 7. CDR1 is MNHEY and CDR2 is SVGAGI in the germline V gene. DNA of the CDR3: TGTGCCAGCAGGGCCCCCGGGACAGGGGGAAACACCATATATTTT. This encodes CASRAPGTGGNTIYF.

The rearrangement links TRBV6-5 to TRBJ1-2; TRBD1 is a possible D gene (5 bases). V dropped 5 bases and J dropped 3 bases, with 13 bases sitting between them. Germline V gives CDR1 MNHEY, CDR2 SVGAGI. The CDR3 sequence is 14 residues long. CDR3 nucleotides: TGTGCCAGCAGTCGGGGGGGTAGTGACTATGGCTACACCTTC. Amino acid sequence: CASSRGGSDYGYTF.

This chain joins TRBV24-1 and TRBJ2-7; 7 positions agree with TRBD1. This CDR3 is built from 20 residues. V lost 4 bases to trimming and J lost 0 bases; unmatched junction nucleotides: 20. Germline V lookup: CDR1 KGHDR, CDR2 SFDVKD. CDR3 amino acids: CATSDLSSGTRDRPSYEQYF. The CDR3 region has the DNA TGTGCCACCAGTGACCTCAGTTCGGGGACCAGGGACAGACCCTCCTACGAGCAGTACTTC.

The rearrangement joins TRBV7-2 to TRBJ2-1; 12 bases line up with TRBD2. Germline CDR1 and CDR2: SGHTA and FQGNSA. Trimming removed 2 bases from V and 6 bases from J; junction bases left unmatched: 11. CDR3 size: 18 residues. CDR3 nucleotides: TGTGCCAGCAGCTTATTGACTAGCGGGAGAGGGGGAACCAATGAGCAGTTCTTC. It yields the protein CASSLLTSGRGGTNEQFF.

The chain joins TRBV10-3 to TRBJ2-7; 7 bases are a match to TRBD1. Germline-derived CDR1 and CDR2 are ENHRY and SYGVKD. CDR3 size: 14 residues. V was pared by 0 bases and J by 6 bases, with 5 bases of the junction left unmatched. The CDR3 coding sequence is TGTGCCATCAGTGAGTCGCGGGCAGGGGGCGAGCAGTACTTC. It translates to CAISESRAGGEQYF.